Shown below are 25 T cell receptor beta chains from a single sample sequenced in a study of tumor and adjacent non-tumor tissue in lung cancer. RNA was extracted from bulk tissue without any cell sorting. A modified ARM-PCR protocol with three rounds of nested PCR amplified TCRbeta. TCRdb reprocessed the multiplex PCR reads with MiXCR, giving one entry per CDR3 protein. The repertoire holds 200,000 to 250,000 distinct CDR3 sequences, with approximately 74% as singletons. Sequencing was carried out using lung tumor tissue. Receptors were obtained from a man in his sixties with non-small cell lung cancer.

With regard to this clonotype: Its ends do not fully match the called genes, so a read error is possible. The chain employs TRBV11-2 and TRBJ2-7; D unresolved. Germline CDR1 and CDR2: SGHAT and FQNNGV. The CDR3 contains 14 residues. CDR3 loop: CASSLGFNSYEQYF. The CDR3 nucleotides read TGTGCCAGCAGCTTAGGTTTTAACTCCTATGAGCAGTACTTC.

To note about this clonotype: One junction end does not reproduce the germline sequence, and a read error may be involved. The V gene is TRBV11-1, the J gene TRBJ2-1; 9 bases line up with TRBD2. The CDR3 extends over 17 amino acids. In germline, CDR1 is SGHAT, CDR2 FQDESV (reference sequence). The CDR3 nucleotides are TGTGCCAGTAGCTTACCTCGGCAAGCGGGAGGCAACAATGAGCAGTTCTTC. This translates into CASSLPRQAGGNNEQFF.

With respect to this clonotype: At one boundary the junction diverges from the germline segment, which might be a read error. As DNA, the CDR3 is TGTGCCATCAGCCCCCGAGGCCAGGACATTGAAACTTTCTTT. Translating gives CAISPRGQDIETFF. The gene calls are TRBV4-2 and TRBJ1-1; perhaps TRBD1 as D (5 bases). Germline lookup yields CDR1 LGHNA and CDR2 YNFKEQ. This CDR3 has 14 amino acids.

In regard to this clonotype: A much larger clone is a single base away; this may be a read error. This chain links TRBV6-6 with TRBJ1-5; D not certain. V was trimmed by 7 bases and J by 8 bases, leaving 15 bases between them. Germline V CDR1 and CDR2: MNHNY, SVGAGI (reference sequence). The CDR3 totals 13 residues. Here the CDR3 reads CASTLDGNEPQHF. CDR3 in DNA: TGTGCCAGCACTCTGGACGGGAATGAGCCCCAGCATTTT.

A word on this clonotype: A much larger clone lies one base from this, so it may be a read error. The rearrangement links TRBV6-6 to TRBJ1-1; the D is unclear. This CDR3 comprises 11 residues. CDR1 and CDR2 from the germline V gene are MNHNY and SVGAGI (reference sequence). CDR3 nucleotides: TGTGCCGGCAGCGCCCAGGAGAGAGCTTTCTTT. Its translation is CAGSAQERAFF.

This clonotype was picked up a small number of times. The gene calls are TRBV5-4 and TRBJ2-7, with D possibly matching TRBD2 (6 bases). The CDR3 spans 13 residues. Germline V gene lookup returns CDR1 SGHNT and CDR2 YYREEE (reference sequence). V lost 3 bases, J lost 7 bases, and 14 bases lay in between. The CDR3 coding sequence is TGTGCCAGCAGCTCGGAGGGATTGGGGGAGCAGTACTTC. Amino acid sequence: CASSSEGLGEQYF.

On this clonotype: At one end, the junction sequence differs from germline, possibly due to a read error. V is TRBV11-2 and J is TRBJ2-1; 7 positions agree with TRBD2. CDR1 and CDR2 from the germline V gene are SGHAT and FQNNGV. The CDR3 length is 16 residues. The CDR3 loop is CTSSYLGWTRINEQFF. The CDR3 DNA is TGTACCAGCAGCTACCTAGGGTGGACTAGAATAAATGAGCAGTTCTTC.

This clonotype was recorded a few times. The chain employs TRBV12-3 or TRBV12-4 and TRBJ2-5; tentatively, D is TRBD2 (6 bases). The CDR3 sequence is 13 residues long. V was shortened by 6 bases and J by 4 bases, with 12 bases between the two germline ends. Here the CDR3 reads CASSRDWGETQYF. In DNA form, the CDR3 reads TGTGCCAGCAGCCGGGACTGGGGAGAGACCCAGTACTTC.

This clonotype was detected only a few times. This sequence may be a read error, since a much larger clone differs from it by one base. This chain connects TRBV20-1 to TRBJ1-1; a weak D match, TRBD1 (6 bases). The germline gives CDR1 DFQATT, CDR2 SNEGSKA (reference sequence). The CDR3 runs to 14 residues. The DNA for the CDR3 is TGCATTGCTAGACCGGGGGGCAAGAACACTGAAGCTTTCTTT. Translation: CIARPGGKNTEAFF.

Points on this clonotype: Mismatch with germline at one junction end may stem from a read error. This sequence joins TRBV5-1 and TRBJ1-1, with TRBD1 matching over 9 bases. CDR3 length: 16 amino acids. Germline values: CDR1 SGHRS, CDR2 YFSETQ. The CDR3 is CTSSLDLQGANTEAFF. For the CDR3, the DNA is TGCACCAGCAGCTTGGATCTACAGGGGGCGAACACTGAAGCTTTCTTT.

V usage is TRBV12-3 or TRBV12-4 and J usage is TRBJ1-5; D unclear. The germline V and J ends were trimmed by 2 bases and 7 bases, with 21 bases remaining between them. The CDR3 spans 17 residues. CDR3 protein: CASSLHTGWEVRQPQHF. The DNA for the CDR3 is TGTGCCAGCAGTTTACACACCGGGTGGGAGGTCCGCCAGCCCCAGCATTTT.

Points on this clonotype: The junction shows a germline mismatch at one end, possibly a read error. This chain uses TRBV20-1 with TRBJ2-7; tentative D call: TRBD1 (6 bases). Germline CDR1 DFQATT, CDR2 SNEGSKA (reference sequence). The CDR3 contains 11 residues. CDR3 sequence: CRAPTGPELYF. The CDR3, as DNA: TGCCGTGCTCCTACAGGGCCCGAGCTGTACTTC.

Details on this clonotype: Possible read error: a much larger clone is one base away. The chain joins TRBV6-2 or TRBV6-3 to TRBJ1-2; a possible D gene is TRBD1 (5 bases). Germline lookup yields CDR1 MNHEY and CDR2 SVGEGT. V was shortened by 6 bases and J by 10 bases, with 15 bases between the two germline ends. This CDR3 has 12 residues. CDR3 sequence: CASSVGLRDYTF. CDR3 sequence (DNA): TGTGCCAGCAGCGTGGGACTTCGGGACTACACCTTC.

In the case of this clonotype: A read error is likely, as this CDR3 ends without the conserved phenylalanine or tryptophan. The chain is built from TRBV11-2 and TRBJ2-3; D unresolved. The CDR3 is 13 amino acids. Germline V gene lookup returns CDR1 SGHAT and CDR2 FQNNGV. Trimming took off 2 bases at V and 4 bases at J, with 7 bases between the two ends. CDR3 DNA sequence: TGTGCCAGCAGCTTAAGTAATCCAGATACGCAGTATCTT. This sequence encodes CASSLSNPDTQYL.

This clonotype has at least ten counts. This sequence joins TRBV11-2 and TRBJ2-3; 9 nucleotides match TRBD2. V trimming: 0 bases; J trimming: 4 bases; junction bases outside the gene matches: 2. From germline, CDR1 is SGHAT and CDR2 FQNNGV. The CDR3 length is 15 residues. Here the CDR3 DNA reads TGTGCCAGCAGCTTAGAGCGGGGGGGCGCAGATACGCAGTATTTT. Amino acid sequence: CASSLERGGADTQYF.

About this clonotype itself: With a much larger clone just one base away, this may be a read error. The rearrangement uses TRBV12-3 or TRBV12-4 and TRBJ1-1; 9 positions agree with TRBD1. CDR3 length equals 14 residues. Trimming took 5 bases from V and 6 from J; bases not matched to a gene: 7. The DNA of the CDR3 is TGTGCCAGCAGTCTACAGGGGGCAGAGTCTGAAGCTTTCTTT. As protein: CASSLQGAESEAFF.

The rearrangement links TRBV30 to TRBJ2-5, with D maybe TRBD2 (5 bases). The V end lost 0 bases, the J end lost 4 bases, and 12 bases lay between the germline ends. The CDR3 length is 14 residues. CDR1 is GTSNPN, CDR2 SVGIG, per germline (reference sequence). CDR3: CAWSVGIGLETQYF. CDR3 DNA: TGTGCCTGGAGTGTCGGGATAGGTCTAGAGACCCAGTACTTC.

Worth noting for this clonotype: This may be a read error: a much more frequent sequence differs by one nucleotide. The chain has TRBV20-1 and TRBJ1-2; D is unclear. Germline assignment: CDR1 DFQATT and CDR2 SNEGSKA (reference sequence). The CDR3 runs to 9 residues. This CDR3 is CGARYGYTF. CDR3 bases: TGCGGTGCCAGATATGGCTACACCTTC.

A note on this clonotype: A clone one base away is much larger, so this may be a read error. The missing conserved phenylalanine or tryptophan at the end of this CDR3 makes a read error likely. V is TRBV20-1 and J is TRBJ1-5; 7 nucleotides agree with TRBD1. Germline V CDR1 and CDR2: DFQATT, SNEGSKA (reference sequence). Unmatched junction bases numbered 9, after V lost 3 bases and J lost 4 bases. This CDR3 comprises 15 residues. This CDR3 is CSARPTDRKNQPQHS. In nucleotides, the CDR3 is TGCAGTGCTAGGCCGACGGACAGGAAGAATCAGCCCCAGCATTCT.

Worth noting for this clonotype: A read error is likely, as this CDR3 ends without the conserved phenylalanine or tryptophan. The rearrangement uses TRBV4-2 and TRBJ1-5, with D tentatively TRBD1 (5 bases). Germline lookup yields CDR1 LGHNA and CDR2 YNFKEQ. This CDR3 is 18 amino acids long. Here the CDR3 DNA reads TGTGTCAGCAGCCAAGATGGGGAAGGGGCTATAGTGAATCGGCCCCAGCATATT. It is translated as CVSSQDGEGAIVNRPQHI.

As regards this clonotype: One end of the junction does not line up with germline, which may come from a read error. The chain combines TRBV20-1 with TRBJ1-1; TRBD1 agrees at 7 bases. The germline CDR1 and CDR2 sequences are DFQATT and SNEGSKA (reference sequence). CDR3 length equals 15 residues. The CDR3 DNA sequence: TGCAGTGCTGGCGACAGGGAGGGGATGAACATTGAAACTTTCTTT. Translated: CSAGDREGMNIETFF.

With respect to this clonotype: Just one base apart from a much larger clone, this may be a read error. The V call is TRBV4-2, the J call TRBJ1-2; 8 positions agree with TRBD1. Germline lookup yields CDR1 LGHNA and CDR2 YNFKEQ. The CDR3 has 14 amino acids. CDR3: CSSSQDTGGYGYTF. The CDR3 nucleotides read TGTTCCAGCAGCCAAGATACAGGGGGCTATGGCTACACCTTC.

In the case of this clonotype: The CDR3 carries no conserved terminal phenylalanine or tryptophan, so it likely arises from a read error. The chain carries TRBV20-1 and TRBJ2-7, with D perhaps TRBD1 (6 bases). The CDR3 spans 15 residues. Germline CDR1 reads DFQATT; CDR2 reads SNEGSKA (reference sequence). The CDR3 protein is CSARDPRDTGYEQYI. CDR3 bases: TGCAGTGCCAGAGATCCAAGGGACACAGGATACGAGCAGTACATC.

V gene TRBV20-1 combines with J gene TRBJ2-1; TRBD2 matches at 7 bases. Germline V gene lookup returns CDR1 DFQATT and CDR2 SNEGSKA (reference sequence). This CDR3 contains 14 residues. V shed 5 bases, J shed 7 bases, and the junction held 11 bases outside the gene matches. CDR3 DNA sequence: TGCAGTGCTCCCGGGGGGAGGGGCCGAAATGAGCAGTTCTTC. Its protein is CSAPGGRGRNEQFF.

For this clonotype: This may come from a read error, since a much larger clone is one base off. Likely a read error: the CDR3 ends without its conserved phenylalanine or tryptophan. The chain recombines TRBV20-1 with TRBJ1-4; D not certain. The length of the CDR3 is 12 residues. Trimming stripped 5 bases from V and 8 bases from J, with 12 bases between. Germline V gives CDR1 DFQATT, CDR2 SNEGSKA (reference sequence). CDR3 sequence: CSARRSEEKLFC. For the CDR3, the DNA is TGCAGTGCTCGTAGATCGGAGGAAAAACTGTTTTGT.